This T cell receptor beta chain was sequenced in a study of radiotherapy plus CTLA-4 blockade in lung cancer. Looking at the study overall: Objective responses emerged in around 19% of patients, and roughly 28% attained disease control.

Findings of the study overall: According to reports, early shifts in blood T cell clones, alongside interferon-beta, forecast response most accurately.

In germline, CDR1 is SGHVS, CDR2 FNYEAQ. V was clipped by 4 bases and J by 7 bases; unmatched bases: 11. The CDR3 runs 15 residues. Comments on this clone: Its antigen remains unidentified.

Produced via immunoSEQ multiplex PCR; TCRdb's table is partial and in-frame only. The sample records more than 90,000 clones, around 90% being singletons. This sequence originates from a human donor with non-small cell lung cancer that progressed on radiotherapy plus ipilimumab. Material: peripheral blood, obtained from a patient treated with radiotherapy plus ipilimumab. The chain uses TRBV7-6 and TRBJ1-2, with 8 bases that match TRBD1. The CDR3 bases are TGTGCCAGCAGCTCACGACAGGGGAGGGTTTCTGGCTACACCTTC. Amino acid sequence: CASSSRQGRVSGYTF.